This T cell receptor beta chain is drawn from a study of T-cell memory formation after mild COVID-19 (dated by TCRdb to about 2021). Study-wide context: TCR sequence clusters from the two donors were largely donor specific. Longitudinal TCRalpha and TCRbeta repertoire sequencing tracked T-cell clones expanding and contracting after mild COVID-19 in a couple of donors. Two young, previously healthy adult volunteers, one female and one male, were included in the cohort. What the work shows at the level of the full study, not this receptor alone: From day 15 to 85, contracting clones showed balanced CD4/CD8 phenotypes, whereas a second wave of clones that expanded from day 15 to 37 leaned towards CD4+. Contracting CD4+ clones were located mainly in the CM and EM memory subsets, whereas CD8+ clones were found to be enriched in EMRA. Some responding clones were found in pre-infection memory, which suggests that pre-existing cross-reactive memory T cells took part in the SARS-CoV-2 response. Whether the second-wave clones peaking on day 37 were SARS-CoV-2 specific was not confirmed. Only a couple of mild cases were covered in the study, and larger cohorts including severe cases with pre-infection samples were considered necessary.

Instrument used: Illumina NovaSeq 6000. TCRalpha and TCRbeta cDNA libraries were built by 5'RACE with constant-segment primers, adding sample barcodes and unique molecular identifiers. Trizol reagent was used to extract RNA from every sample. Libraries were amplified in two PCR steps, with a second sample barcode and Illumina TruSeq adapters added in the second step. Sequencing of the libraries was done on an Illumina NovaSeq, producing 2 x 150 bp paired-end reads. The authors' analysis ran thus. With migec v1.2.7, reads were demultiplexed and then collapsed into UMI-guided consensus sequences. Using mixcr v2.1.11, the UMI consensuses were aligned to TRA and TRB V and J templates and assembled into clonotypes. A clonotype was counted as expanded or contracted only if both edgeR and NoisET called the change significant, with noise models trained on biological replicates. For edgeR calls, the cutoffs were a false discovery rate-adjusted p below 0.01 and a log2 fold-change threshold of 1. PCA with hierarchical clustering of max-normalized trajectories of the 1000 most abundant clonotypes was used as exploratory dynamics analysis. Separately sequenced CD4+ and CD8+ repertoires were used to assign the CD4 or CD8 phenotype of responding clones. TCRdb trimmed public reads at Q25 via fastp, called clones via MiXCR and kept in-frame beta chains. All rows with the same CDR3 protein become a single entry with the most common DNA and genes. TCRdb's processing, not the authors', yielded these V and J calls. Within this sample are under 300,000 distinct CDR3 sequences, with 16% of them counted one time only. The ten largest clones capture about a fifth of the sample.

Sequences MNHNS (CDR1) and SASEGT (CDR2) are obtained from the germline V gene. V loses 1 base, J loses 1 base, and the germline ends lie 7 bases apart. From the cysteine through the phenylalanine, the CDR3 covers 14 amino acids. Left in the record is the CDR3 DNA by itself, 42 bases read in frame from the first base. Ficoll-Paque density gradient centrifugation was used to isolate PBMCs. This clonotype appeared once. Its antigen has not been determined. The sample holds no much larger clone one base away, and base qualities are not on file. A single read counts as weak evidence. The sequence was collected from a man aged 18 to 35 who had mild COVID-19 (a few samples of this study predate the infection). The sample titles of this study are shuffled in the database, so cell type and time point are left out; the donor was told from shared clones. The sequence links TRBV6-1 to TRBJ1-1; the D gene remains uncertain. The sequenced sample consisted of PBMCs or a T cell subset sorted from them (not recorded which). The DNA reads as follows: TGTGCCAGCAGTGAAGGGGCTGGGAACACTGAAGCTTTCTTT. Its amino acids are CASSEGAGNTEAFF.